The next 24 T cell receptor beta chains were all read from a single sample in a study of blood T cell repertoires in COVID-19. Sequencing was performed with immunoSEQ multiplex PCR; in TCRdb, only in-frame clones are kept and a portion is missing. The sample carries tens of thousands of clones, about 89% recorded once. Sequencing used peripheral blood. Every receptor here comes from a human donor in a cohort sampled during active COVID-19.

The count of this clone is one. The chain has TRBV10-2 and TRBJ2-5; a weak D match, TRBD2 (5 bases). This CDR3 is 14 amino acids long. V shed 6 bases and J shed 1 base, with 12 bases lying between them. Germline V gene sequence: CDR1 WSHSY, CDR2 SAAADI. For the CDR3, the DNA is TGCGCCAGCAGACCCGCCGGGGTCCAAGAGACCCAGTACTTC. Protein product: CASRPAGVQETQYF.

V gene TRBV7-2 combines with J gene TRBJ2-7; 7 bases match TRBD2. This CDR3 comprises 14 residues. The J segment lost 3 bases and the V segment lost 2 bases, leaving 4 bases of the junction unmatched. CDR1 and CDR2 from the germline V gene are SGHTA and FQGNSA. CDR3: CASSLYGGSYEQYF. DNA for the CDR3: TGTGCCAGCAGCTTATACGGGGGGAGCTACGAGCAGTACTTC.

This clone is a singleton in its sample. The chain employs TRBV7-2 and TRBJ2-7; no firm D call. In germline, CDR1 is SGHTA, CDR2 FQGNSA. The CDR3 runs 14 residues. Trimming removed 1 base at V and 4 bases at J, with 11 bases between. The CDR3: CASSLVSAEYEQYF. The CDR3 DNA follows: TGTGCCAGCAGCTTAGTTTCCGCGGAATACGAGCAGTACTTC.

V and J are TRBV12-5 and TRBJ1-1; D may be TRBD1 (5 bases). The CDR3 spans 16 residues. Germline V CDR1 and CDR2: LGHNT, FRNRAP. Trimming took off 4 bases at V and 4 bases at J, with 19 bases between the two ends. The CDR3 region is CASGSAPGGGGTEAFF. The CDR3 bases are TGTGCTAGTGGTTCCGCCCCCGGGGGGGGAGGCACTGAAGCTTTCTTT.

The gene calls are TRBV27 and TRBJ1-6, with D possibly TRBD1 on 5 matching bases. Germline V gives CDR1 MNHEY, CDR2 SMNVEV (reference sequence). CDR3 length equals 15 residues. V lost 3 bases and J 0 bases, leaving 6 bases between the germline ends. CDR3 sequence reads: CASSFQGSYNSPLHF. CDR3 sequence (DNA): TGTGCCAGCAGTTTTCAGGGCTCCTATAATTCACCCCTCCACTTT.

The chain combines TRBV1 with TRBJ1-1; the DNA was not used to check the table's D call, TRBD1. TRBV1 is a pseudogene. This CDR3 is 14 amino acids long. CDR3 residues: CTSSQDREWTEAFF. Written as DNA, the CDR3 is TGCACCAGCAGCCAAGACAGGGAATGGACTGAAGCTTTCTTT.

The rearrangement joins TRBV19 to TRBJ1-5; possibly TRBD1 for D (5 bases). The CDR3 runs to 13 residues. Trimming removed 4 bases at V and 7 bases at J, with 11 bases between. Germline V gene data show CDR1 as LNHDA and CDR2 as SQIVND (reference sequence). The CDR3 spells CASSTRDGQPQHF. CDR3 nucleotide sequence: TGTGCCAGTAGTACCAGGGATGGACAGCCCCAGCATTTT. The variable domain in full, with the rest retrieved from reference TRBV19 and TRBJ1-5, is DGGITQSPKYLFRKEGQNVTLSCEQNLNHDAMYWYRQDPGQGLRLIYYSQIVNDFQKGDIAEGYSVSREKKESFPLTVTSAQKNPTAFYLCASSTRDGQPQHFGDGTRLSIL.

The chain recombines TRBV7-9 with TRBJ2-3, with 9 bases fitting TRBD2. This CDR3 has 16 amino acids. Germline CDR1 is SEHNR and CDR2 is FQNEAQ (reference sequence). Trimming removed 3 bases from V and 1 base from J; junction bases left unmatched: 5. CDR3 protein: CASSLRASGGTDTQYF. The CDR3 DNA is TGTGCCAGCAGCTTGAGGGCTAGCGGGGGCACAGATACGCAGTATTTT.

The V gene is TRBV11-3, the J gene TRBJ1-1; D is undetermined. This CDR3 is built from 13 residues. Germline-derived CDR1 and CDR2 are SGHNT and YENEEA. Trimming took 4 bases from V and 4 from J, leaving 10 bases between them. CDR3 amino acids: CASSWRASTEAFF. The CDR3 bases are TGTGCCAGCAGCTGGCGGGCCTCCACTGAAGCTTTCTTT.

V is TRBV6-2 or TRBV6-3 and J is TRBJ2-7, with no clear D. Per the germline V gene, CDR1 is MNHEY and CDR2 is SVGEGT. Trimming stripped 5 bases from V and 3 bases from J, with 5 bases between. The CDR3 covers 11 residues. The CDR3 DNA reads TGTGCCAGCAGTCCCCTCTACGAGCAGTACTTC. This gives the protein CASSPLYEQYF.

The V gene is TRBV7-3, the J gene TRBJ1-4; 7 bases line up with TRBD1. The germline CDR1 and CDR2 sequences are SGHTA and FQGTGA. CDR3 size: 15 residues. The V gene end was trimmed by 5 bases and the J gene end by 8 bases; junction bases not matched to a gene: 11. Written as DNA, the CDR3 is TGTGCCAGCAGCCCAGGACAGGCCGCAGGGGAAAAACTGTTTTTT. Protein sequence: CASSPGQAAGEKLFF.

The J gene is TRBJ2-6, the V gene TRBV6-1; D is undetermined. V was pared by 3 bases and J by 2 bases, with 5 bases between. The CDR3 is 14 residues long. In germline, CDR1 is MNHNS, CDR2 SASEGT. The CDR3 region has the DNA TGTGCCAGCAGTGACACTGCTGGGGCCAACGTCCTGACTTTC. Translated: CASSDTAGANVLTF.

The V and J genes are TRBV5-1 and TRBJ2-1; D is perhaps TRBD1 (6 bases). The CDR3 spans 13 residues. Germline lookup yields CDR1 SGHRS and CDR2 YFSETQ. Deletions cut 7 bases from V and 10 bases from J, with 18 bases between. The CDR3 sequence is CASSTGQTGEQFF. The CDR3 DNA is TGCGCCAGCTCGACAGGACAAACGGGCGAGCAGTTCTTC.

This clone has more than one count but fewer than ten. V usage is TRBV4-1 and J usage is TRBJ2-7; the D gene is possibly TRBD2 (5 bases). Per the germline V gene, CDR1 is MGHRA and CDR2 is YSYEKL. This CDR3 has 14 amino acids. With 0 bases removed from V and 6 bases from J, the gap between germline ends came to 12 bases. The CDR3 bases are TGCGCCAGCAGCCAAGATCTGGGAGCCGGCGAGCAGTACTTC. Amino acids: CASSQDLGAGEQYF.

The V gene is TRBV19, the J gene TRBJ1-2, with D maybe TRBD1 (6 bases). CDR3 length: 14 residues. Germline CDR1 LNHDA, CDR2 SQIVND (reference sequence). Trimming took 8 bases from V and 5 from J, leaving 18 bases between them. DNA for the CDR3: TGTGCCAGTTCCCCCGGGACATCGATTTATGGCTACACCTTC. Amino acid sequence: CASSPGTSIYGYTF.

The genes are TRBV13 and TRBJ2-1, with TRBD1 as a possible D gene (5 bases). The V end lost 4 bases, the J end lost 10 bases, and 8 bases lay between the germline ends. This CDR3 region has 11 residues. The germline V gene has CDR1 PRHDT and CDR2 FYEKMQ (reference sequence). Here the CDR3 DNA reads TGTGCCAGCAGCTCCCAGGGCGAGCAGTTCTTC. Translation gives CASSSQGEQFF.

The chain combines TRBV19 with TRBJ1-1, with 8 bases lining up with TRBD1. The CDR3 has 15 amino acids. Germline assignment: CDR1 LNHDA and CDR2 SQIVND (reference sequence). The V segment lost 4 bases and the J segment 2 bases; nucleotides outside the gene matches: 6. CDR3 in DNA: TGTGCCAGTAGTAGGCGCAGGGGGCGCAACACTGAAGCTTTCTTT. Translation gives CASSRRRGRNTEAFF. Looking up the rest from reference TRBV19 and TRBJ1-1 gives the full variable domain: DGGITQSPKYLFRKEGQNVTLSCEQNLNHDAMYWYRQDPGQGLRLIYYSQIVNDFQKGDIAEGYSVSREKKESFPLTVTSAQKNPTAFYLCASSRRRGRNTEAFFGQGTRLTVV.

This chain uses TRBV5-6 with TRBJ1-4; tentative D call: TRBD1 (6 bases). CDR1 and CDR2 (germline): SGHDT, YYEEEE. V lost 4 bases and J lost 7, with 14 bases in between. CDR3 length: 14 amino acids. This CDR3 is CASSVSGAGEKLFF. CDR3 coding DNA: TGTGCCAGCAGCGTGTCAGGGGCCGGTGAAAAACTGTTTTTT.

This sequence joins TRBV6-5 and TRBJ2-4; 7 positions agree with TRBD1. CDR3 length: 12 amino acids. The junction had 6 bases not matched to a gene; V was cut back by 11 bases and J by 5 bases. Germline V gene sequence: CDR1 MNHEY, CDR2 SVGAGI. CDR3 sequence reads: CAERDSENIQYF. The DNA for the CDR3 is TGTGCCGAACGGGACAGCGAAAACATTCAGTACTTC.

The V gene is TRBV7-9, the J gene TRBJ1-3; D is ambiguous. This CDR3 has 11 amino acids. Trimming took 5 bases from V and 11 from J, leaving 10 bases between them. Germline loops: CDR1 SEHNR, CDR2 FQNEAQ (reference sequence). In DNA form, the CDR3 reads TGTGCCAGCAGCAGAGGATGGGCCATATATTTT. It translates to CASSRGWAIYF.

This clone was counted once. The CDR3 region has the DNA TGTGCCAGCAGTGACCCACCGAGCGACCGGGCCTACGAGCAGTACTTC. This sequence encodes CASSDPPSDRAYEQYF. The chain joins TRBV6-2 or TRBV6-3 to TRBJ2-7; D gene unclear. In germline, CDR1 is MNHEY, CDR2 SVGEGT. The CDR3 spans 16 residues. V was trimmed by 5 bases and J by 2 bases, leaving 19 bases between them.

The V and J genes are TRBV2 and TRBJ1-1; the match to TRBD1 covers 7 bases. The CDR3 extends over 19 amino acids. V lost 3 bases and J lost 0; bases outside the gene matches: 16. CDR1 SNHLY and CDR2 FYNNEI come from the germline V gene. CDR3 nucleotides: TGTGCCAGCAGTGAGGTAAAGGCTGGCAGGGGGTTCGTGAACACTGAAGCTTTCTTT. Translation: CASSEVKAGRGFVNTEAFF.

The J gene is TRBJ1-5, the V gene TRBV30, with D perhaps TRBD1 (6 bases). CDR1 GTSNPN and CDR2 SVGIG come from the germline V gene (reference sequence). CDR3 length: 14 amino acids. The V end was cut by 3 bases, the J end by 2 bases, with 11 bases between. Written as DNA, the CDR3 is TGTGCCTGGAGCCTCAACAGGGGCAATCAGCCCCAGCATTTT. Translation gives CAWSLNRGNQPQHF.

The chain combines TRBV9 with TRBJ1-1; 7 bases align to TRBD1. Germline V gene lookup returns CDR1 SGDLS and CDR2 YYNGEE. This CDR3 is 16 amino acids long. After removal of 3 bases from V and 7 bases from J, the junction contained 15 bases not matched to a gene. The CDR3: CASSDRQGSYAREAFF. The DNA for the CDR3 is TGTGCCAGCAGCGACCGACAGGGTTCCTACGCTCGTGAAGCTTTCTTT.